This T cell receptor beta chain was observed in a study of CXCR3-negative and CXCR3-positive naive CD8 T cells. The V gene's germline CDR1 is LGHNA and CDR2 YSLEER. This CDR3 has 16 amino acids. The TRB cDNA libraries were prepared by 5' RACE with UMI labels. TCRdb reworked the 5' RACE reads into one entry per CDR3 protein, no DNA. The sample totals over 80,000 distinct CDR3 sequences. The rearrangement uses TRBV4-3 and TRBJ2-1. The source of this sequence is a human donor in good health. Some clones in this sample may be carry-over from other donors' samples. The sequencing sample was made of naive CXCR3- CD8+ T cells from blood. Subset: CD45RO-CCR7+CD27+CD95- naive CD8+ T cells lacking CXCR3 (TNR3-). The CDR3 sequence: CASSQDWAGYYNEQFF.